This T cell receptor beta chain is from a study of T cell responses to AZD1222 COVID-19 vaccine. Study findings and constraints: Spike-wide vaccine-associated CD4 TCRs dominated at 160-218 and 743-854. Baseline seropositivity occurred in only six or seven AZD1222 recipients. Spike-specific TCR breadth rose after two AZD1222 doses, and depth rose as well.

This clone was recorded once. Its antigen is undetermined. The germline CDR1 and CDR2 sequences are MNHEY and SMNVEV (reference sequence). V gave up 5 bases and J gave up 7 bases; unmatched junction bases: 7. The CDR3 length is 14 residues. Assay: immunoSEQ multiplex PCR; the TCRdb copy retains only in-frame clones and omits some. The sample has 25,000 to 35,000 clones; over 75% are singletons. The chain carries TRBV27 and TRBJ1-4; 7 bases map to TRBD1. The receptor's source is an adult in good health. The material sequenced was peripheral blood, taken on day 0 of AZD1222 vaccination. The CDR3 nucleotides read TGTGCCAGCAGTGGCAGGGGGTATGGTGAAAAACTGTTTTTT. Translating gives CASSGRGYGEKLFF.